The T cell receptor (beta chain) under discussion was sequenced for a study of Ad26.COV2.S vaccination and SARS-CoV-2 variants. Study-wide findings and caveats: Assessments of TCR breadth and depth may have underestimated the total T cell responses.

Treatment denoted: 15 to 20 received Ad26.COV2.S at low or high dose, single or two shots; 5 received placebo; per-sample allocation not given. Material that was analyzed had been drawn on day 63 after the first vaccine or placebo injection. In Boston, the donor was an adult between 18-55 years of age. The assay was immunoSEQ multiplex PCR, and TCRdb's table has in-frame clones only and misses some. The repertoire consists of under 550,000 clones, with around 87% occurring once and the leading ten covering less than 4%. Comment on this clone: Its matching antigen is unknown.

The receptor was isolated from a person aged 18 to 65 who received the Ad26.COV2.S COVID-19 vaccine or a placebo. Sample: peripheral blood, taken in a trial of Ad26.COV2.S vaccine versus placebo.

Written as DNA, the CDR3 is TGTGCCAGCAACCAGCGGGGGGCCTACGGAGCTTTCTTT. Residues: CASNQRGAYGAFF. The genes are TRBV5-4 and TRBJ1-1, with D perhaps matching TRBD1 (6 bases). CDR1 is SGHNT, CDR2 YYREEE, per germline (reference sequence). This CDR3 is built from 13 residues. Trimming stripped 6 bases from V and 10 bases from J, with 19 bases between.